This is a list of T cell receptor beta chains from one sample in a study of blood T cell repertoires in COVID-19. TCRdb's copy holds only in-frame clones and misses some; the assay was immunoSEQ multiplex PCR. The sample carries over 70,000 clones, about 80% recorded once. Input material: peripheral blood. The source of these receptors is a human donor in a cohort sampled during active COVID-19. CDR3s leave out the opening cysteine and the closing phenylalanine or tryptophan. Each record gives: D gene, V gene, J gene, CDR3 protein. The D gene is left open where the match is weak.

>NA|TRBV15|TRBJ1-2
ATSRGRGSYGYT
>TRBD2|TRBV28|TRBJ2-7
ASSLRAGVSYEQY
>NA|TRBV19|TRBJ1-2
ASSSVGAPGTNYGYT
>NA|TRBV5-4|TRBJ1-4
ASSRAGHRNEKLF
>NA|TRBV7-2|TRBJ2-2
ASSFTPATVVTGELF
>NA|TRBV7-2|TRBJ1-1
ASSLGIFRGVGTEAF
>NA|TRBV3-1/TRBV3-2|TRBJ1-5
ASSPFQGGQPQH
>TRBD1|TRBV7-2|TRBJ2-7
ASSWDSAYEQY
>TRBD1|TRBV5-1|TRBJ1-2
ASSLIPGGGIVDGYT
>NA|TRBV18|TRBJ2-5
ASLGRGQETQY
>TRBD1|TRBV10-2|TRBJ2-7
ASMPGQGYEQY
>TRBD1|TRBV7-9|TRBJ2-6
ASSRTGGNSGANVLT
>NA|TRBV10-3|TRBJ2-1
AISTDSSSYNEQF
>TRBD1|TRBV6-5|TRBJ2-7
ASSQWTGKGEQY
>TRBD2|TRBV14|TRBJ2-1
ASSPTSGGNEQF
>TRBD1|TRBV7-8|TRBJ2-7
ASSLGQGGYEQY
>TRBD2|TRBV7-6|TRBJ2-1
ASSLATSGGSLHEQF
>TRBD1|TRBV11-3|TRBJ2-3
ASSLGDRISTDTQY
>NA|TRBV5-4|TRBJ1-2
ASSQGRNYGYT
>TRBD1|TRBV7-2|TRBJ1-4
ASSPRTGRGEKLF
>TRBD1|TRBV11-2|TRBJ1-6
ASSARTGRANNSPLH
>TRBD1|TRBV5-1|TRBJ1-4
ASSPGGGGEKLF
>NA|TRBV5-1|TRBJ1-2
ASRETANYGYT
>NA|TRBV4-1|TRBJ1-5
ASSQGVAGIGNQPQH
>NA|TRBV7-9|TRBJ2-1
ASSFSREAGEQF
>NA|TRBV6-5|TRBJ1-1
ASSRTVNTEAF
>NA|TRBV24-1|TRBJ2-2
ATSEGGAPGELF
>TRBD2|TRBV7-2|TRBJ2-3
ASSLEPLRGGARTDTQY
>NA|TRBV2|TRBJ1-5
ASGQSQGGGPQH
>TRBD2|TRBV24-1|TRBJ2-3
ATSGELAGVDTQY
>NA|TRBV21-1|TRBJ2-1
ASMDRGPYNEQF